These 29 T cell receptor beta chains share one sample of origin, sequenced in a study of shared clonotypes between healthy human individuals. Naive CD8 cells, CD45RO-negative and positively selected for CCR7, excluded terminally differentiated effector memory CD45RA+ cells. Sequenced by immunoSEQ multiplex PCR; TCRdb stores in-frame clones only, minus some. The table has roughly 1,800,000 clones, roughly 94% seen once. Sequencing was done on a sample of naive CD8+ T cells sorted from blood. These receptor sequences come from a man aged 18 to 29 in good health.

CDR3 amino acids: CASSGPAGTGALNEQFF. CDR3 bases: TGTGCCAGCAGTGGACCTGCAGGGACAGGGGCGTTGAATGAGCAGTTCTTC. The chain links TRBV6-1 to TRBJ2-1; 10 bases line up with TRBD1. The ends lost 4 bases at V and 7 bases at J; junction bases unmatched: 13. The CDR3 has 17 amino acids. Germline CDR1 reads MNHNS; CDR2 reads SASEGT.

This chain links TRBV27 with TRBJ2-1; D uncertain. Trimming took off 3 bases at V and 6 bases at J, with 12 bases between the two ends. CDR1 MNHEY and CDR2 SMNVEV come from the germline V gene (reference sequence). This CDR3 comprises 14 residues. CDR3 sequence: CASSLWTDFNEQFF. In DNA, the CDR3 is TGTGCCAGCAGTTTGTGGACCGATTTCAATGAGCAGTTCTTC.

The rearrangement links TRBV7-9 to TRBJ2-7, with 15 positions matching TRBD2. This CDR3 has 15 amino acids. The V and J ends lost 5 bases and 3 bases, in that order; junction bases with no gene match: 2. Germline CDR1 and CDR2: SEHNR and FQNEAQ (reference sequence). The CDR3 loop is CASSGGLAGGYEQYF. CDR3 nucleotides: TGTGCCAGCAGCGGGGGACTAGCGGGAGGCTACGAGCAGTACTTC.

The chain has TRBV30 and TRBJ2-3; 9 bases map to TRBD2. The CDR3 loop spans 14 amino acids. The J segment lost 5 bases and the V segment lost 4 bases, leaving 7 bases of the junction unmatched. Germline values: CDR1 GTSNPN, CDR2 SVGIG (reference sequence). This CDR3 is CAWNPAGGQDTQYF. CDR3 nucleotide sequence: TGTGCCTGGAACCCAGCGGGAGGACAAGATACGCAGTATTTT.

This clone has only one observation. V is TRBV5-1 and J is TRBJ1-2; D gene uncertain. Germline CDR1 is SGHRS and CDR2 is YFSETQ. The length of the CDR3 is 14 residues. V was clipped by 4 bases and J by 4 bases, with 14 bases between them. The CDR3 DNA reads TGCGCCAGCAGCCCAAGGGCCCTATTCTATGGCTACACCTTC. This codes for CASSPRALFYGYTF.

This chain connects TRBV27 to TRBJ2-7; D ambiguous. The CDR3 has 14 residues. Between the trimmed V and J ends, which lost 5 bases and 3 bases, there was a span of 14 bases. CDR1 is MNHEY and CDR2 is SMNVEV in the germline V gene (reference sequence). This chain's CDR3 is CASSPGGWDYEQYF. CDR3 coding DNA: TGTGCCAGCAGTCCCGGTGGGTGGGACTACGAGCAGTACTTC.

This chain connects TRBV7-9 to TRBJ2-4, with D perhaps matching TRBD1 or TRBD2 (5 bases each). This CDR3 spans 16 amino acids. Between the trimmed V and J ends, which lost 5 bases and 0 bases, there was a span of 14 bases. The germline V gene encodes CDR1 SEHNR and CDR2 FQNEAQ (reference sequence). CDR3 in DNA: TGTGCCAGCAGCCCTTATCCCGGGACAGCCAAAAACATTCAGTACTTC. This encodes CASSPYPGTAKNIQYF.

Note on this clone: Other nucleotide sequences in the sample specify the same CDR3. The chain recombines TRBV7-9 with TRBJ2-7; possibly TRBD1 or TRBD2 for D (5 bases each). The CDR3 has 13 residues. The V end was cut by 3 bases, the J end by 1 base, with 7 bases between. Per germline, CDR1 SEHNR and CDR2 FQNEAQ (reference sequence). CDR3 nucleotide sequence: TGTGCCAGCAGCTTGGGACCTTCCTACGAGCAGTACTTC. It translates to CASSLGPSYEQYF.

This clone turned up a few times. The chain combines TRBV7-9 with TRBJ1-2; D may be TRBD1 (5 bases). The CDR3 has 15 residues. Between the trimmed V and J ends, which lost 1 base and 8 bases, there was a span of 17 bases. CDR1 and CDR2 from the germline V gene are SEHNR and FQNEAQ (reference sequence). CDR3 residues: CASSLGVGLTKGYTF. CDR3 in DNA: TGTGCCAGCAGCTTAGGAGTGGGACTAACCAAGGGCTACACCTTC.

This chain uses TRBV10-1 with TRBJ2-7; D call uncertain. The CDR3 runs to 13 residues. V lost 5 bases to trimming and J lost 4 bases, with 12 bases between them. CDR1 and CDR2 from the germline V gene are WNHNN and SYGVQD (reference sequence). CDR3 residues: CASSPDGEYEQYF. In DNA form, the CDR3 reads TGCGCCAGCAGTCCTGATGGGGAATACGAGCAGTACTTC.

The J gene is TRBJ2-7, the V gene TRBV27; D is uncertain. Per the germline V gene, CDR1 is MNHEY and CDR2 is SMNVEV (reference sequence). Between the trimmed V and J ends, which lost 4 bases and 6 bases, there was a span of 13 bases. The CDR3 runs 13 residues. The CDR3 bases are TGTGCCAGCAGTTATAGGGTGACTGGCGAGCAGTACTTC. This encodes CASSYRVTGEQYF.

The rearrangement links TRBV30 to TRBJ2-7; TRBD2 matches 9 bases. The CDR3 totals 13 residues. Per germline, CDR1 GTSNPN and CDR2 SVGIG (reference sequence). The J segment lost 1 base and the V segment lost 4 bases, leaving 2 bases of the junction unmatched. CDR3 region: CAWKLAGSYEQYF. CDR3 bases: TGTGCCTGGAAACTAGCGGGTTCCTACGAGCAGTACTTC.

The V call is TRBV2, the J call TRBJ2-1; D is possibly TRBD2 (6 bases). Germline V gene data show CDR1 as SNHLY and CDR2 as FYNNEI. The length of the CDR3 is 16 residues. The V and J ends lost 5 bases and 4 bases respectively, with 18 bases between them. CDR3 in amino acids: CASSSPLIAGYNEQFF. CDR3 DNA: TGTGCCAGCAGTTCCCCGCTTATCGCGGGGTACAATGAGCAGTTCTTC.

This clone was counted a single time. V gene TRBV13 combines with J gene TRBJ2-4; 7 positions agree with TRBD1. The CDR3 has 14 amino acids. Trimming took 4 bases from V and 8 from J; bases not matched to a gene: 8. Germline values: CDR1 PRHDT, CDR2 FYEKMQ (reference sequence). The CDR3 coding sequence is TGTGCCAGCAGCTACGGGACAGACGGGGACATTCAGTACTTC. This gives the protein CASSYGTDGDIQYF.

This chain joins TRBV28 and TRBJ1-2, with a tentative D call TRBD1 (5 bases). Germline CDR1 and CDR2: MDHEN and SYDVKM. There are 15 residues in the CDR3. V lost 1 base to trimming and J lost 3 bases, with 12 bases between them. DNA for the CDR3: TGTGCCAGCAGTTTATATGGGGCTCTAGACTATGGCTACACCTTC. Its protein product is CASSLYGALDYGYTF.

The DNA of the CDR3 is TGTGCCAGCAGCTTAGGAGGGGGCGCCTGGAATAATTCACCCCTCCACTTT. Encoded protein: CASSLGGGAWNNSPLHF. V gene TRBV11-2 combines with J gene TRBJ1-6; 7 positions match TRBD1. The CDR3 is 17 amino acids. Trimming at V came to 1 base and at J to 5 bases, leaving 8 bases not matched to a gene. Looked up from germline, CDR1 is SGHAT and CDR2 is FQNNGV.

The V and J genes are TRBV10-2 and TRBJ2-7; 7 positions match TRBD1. V was pared by 7 bases and J by 3 bases, with 6 bases of the junction left unmatched. The CDR3 consists of 13 residues. CDR1 is WSHSY and CDR2 is SAAADI in the germline V gene. CDR3 sequence reads: CASMSRQGYEQYF. As DNA, the CDR3 is TGCGCCAGCATGTCAAGACAGGGCTACGAGCAGTACTTC.

This clone has a single count. This rearrangement joins TRBV29-1 to TRBJ2-1, with TRBD1 as a possible D gene (6 bases). V lost 6 bases to trimming and J lost 5 bases, with 14 bases between them. Germline lookup yields CDR1 SQVTM and CDR2 ANQGSEA. There are 13 residues in the CDR3. CDR3 protein: CSVKPGEDNEQFF. Here the CDR3 DNA reads TGCAGCGTGAAGCCAGGGGAAGACAATGAGCAGTTCTTC.

This clone is a singleton in its sample. The chain carries TRBV9 and TRBJ2-7; TRBD2 agrees at 7 bases. The ends lost 4 bases at V and 5 bases at J; junction bases unmatched: 9. The germline CDR1 and CDR2 sequences are SGDLS and YYNGEE. The CDR3 is 14 amino acids. CDR3 coding DNA: TGTGCCAGCAGCTATGGTGAGGGAGGGAACGAGCAGTACTTC. Its protein product is CASSYGEGGNEQYF.

The chain is built from TRBV4-1 and TRBJ2-3; the D gene is possibly TRBD2 (6 bases). CDR1 and CDR2 (germline): MGHRA, YSYEKL. V was pared by 0 bases and J by 2 bases, with 9 bases between. The CDR3 is made up of 15 amino acids. For the CDR3, the DNA is TGCGCCAGCAGCCAAGATTGGGGGGACACAGATACGCAGTATTTT. Amino acid sequence: CASSQDWGDTDTQYF.

V and J are TRBV11-2 and TRBJ2-3; D is tentatively TRBD1 or TRBD2 (5 bases each). The CDR3 has 15 residues. The V end was cut by 5 bases, the J end by 6 bases, with 18 bases between. The germline CDR1 and CDR2 sequences are SGHAT and FQNNGV. CDR3 in DNA: TGTGCCAGCAGCCCCGGGGCAGGACTGGGGGATACGCAGTATTTT. This encodes CASSPGAGLGDTQYF.

The chain recombines TRBV11-3 with TRBJ2-2; a possible D gene is TRBD2 (7 bases). In germline, CDR1 is SGHNT, CDR2 YENEEA. Trimming left V 2 bases short and J 4 bases short, with 14 bases between. The length of the CDR3 is 16 residues. The CDR3 is CASSLKRGGGTGELFF. CDR3 DNA: TGTGCCAGCAGCTTAAAGAGGGGGGGCGGCACCGGGGAGCTGTTTTTT.

The CDR3 loop is CASSPLASGGPYEQYF. The CDR3 region has the DNA TGTGCCAGCAGTCCCTTAGCTAGCGGGGGGCCTTACGAGCAGTACTTC. The rearrangement uses TRBV27 and TRBJ2-7, with 11 bases that match TRBD2. The J segment lost 4 bases and the V segment lost 5 bases, leaving 10 bases of the junction unmatched. The length of the CDR3 is 16 residues. CDR1 is MNHEY, CDR2 SMNVEV, per germline (reference sequence).

The chain uses TRBV5-1 and TRBJ2-6; TRBD1 matches at 10 bases. The CDR3 totals 18 residues. Germline CDR1 is SGHRS and CDR2 is YFSETQ. The V gene end was trimmed by 1 base and the J gene end by 0 bases; junction bases not matched to a gene: 4. CDR3 nucleotide sequence: TGCGCCAGCAGCTTGAGGGGACAGGGGAACTCTGGGGCCAACGTCCTGACTTTC. It codes for CASSLRGQGNSGANVLTF.

V and J are TRBV10-1 and TRBJ2-7; possibly TRBD1 for D (5 bases). CDR3 length: 14 residues. Trimming removed 3 bases at V and 2 bases at J, with 11 bases between. Germline V gene data show CDR1 as WNHNN and CDR2 as SYGVQD (reference sequence). CDR3 loop: CASSESGLAYEQYF. The CDR3 bases are TGCGCCAGCAGTGAATCAGGGCTAGCCTACGAGCAGTACTTC.

The V and J genes are TRBV6-1 and TRBJ2-7; 7 nucleotides match TRBD2. In germline, CDR1 is MNHNS, CDR2 SASEGT. This CDR3 has 14 amino acids. J gave up 3 bases and V 6 bases, and 8 bases lay outside the gene matches. As DNA, the CDR3 is TGTGCCAGCAGGTCCTTTGGGGGGGACTACGAGCAGTACTTC. Protein sequence: CASRSFGGDYEQYF.

In the case of this clone: Other DNA sequences in the same sample also yield this CDR3. V usage is TRBV5-6 and J usage is TRBJ2-7; no firm D call. V was shortened by 2 bases and J by 2 bases, with 8 bases between the two germline ends. The V gene's germline CDR1 is SGHDT and CDR2 YYEEEE. The CDR3 runs 13 residues. This CDR3 is CASSFQGTYEQYF. In nucleotides, the CDR3 is TGTGCCAGCAGCTTTCAAGGAACCTACGAGCAGTACTTC.

The chain joins TRBV5-8 to TRBJ1-2; unclear D gene. The germline V gene encodes CDR1 SGHTS and CDR2 YDEGEE. This CDR3 region has 12 residues. V was shortened by 1 base and J by 9 bases, with 10 bases between the two germline ends. CDR3 nucleotide sequence: TGTGCCAGCAGCTTGATGGGAAACCGCTACACCTTC. It specifies CASSLMGNRYTF.

V usage is TRBV28 and J usage is TRBJ1-2; D might be TRBD1 (5 bases). Germline V lookup: CDR1 MDHEN, CDR2 SYDVKM. The V end was cut by 3 bases, the J end by 3 bases, with 8 bases between. The CDR3 has 13 residues. The CDR3 DNA is TGTGCCAGCAGTTTGGCACAGGACTATGGCTACACCTTC. Its protein product is CASSLAQDYGYTF.